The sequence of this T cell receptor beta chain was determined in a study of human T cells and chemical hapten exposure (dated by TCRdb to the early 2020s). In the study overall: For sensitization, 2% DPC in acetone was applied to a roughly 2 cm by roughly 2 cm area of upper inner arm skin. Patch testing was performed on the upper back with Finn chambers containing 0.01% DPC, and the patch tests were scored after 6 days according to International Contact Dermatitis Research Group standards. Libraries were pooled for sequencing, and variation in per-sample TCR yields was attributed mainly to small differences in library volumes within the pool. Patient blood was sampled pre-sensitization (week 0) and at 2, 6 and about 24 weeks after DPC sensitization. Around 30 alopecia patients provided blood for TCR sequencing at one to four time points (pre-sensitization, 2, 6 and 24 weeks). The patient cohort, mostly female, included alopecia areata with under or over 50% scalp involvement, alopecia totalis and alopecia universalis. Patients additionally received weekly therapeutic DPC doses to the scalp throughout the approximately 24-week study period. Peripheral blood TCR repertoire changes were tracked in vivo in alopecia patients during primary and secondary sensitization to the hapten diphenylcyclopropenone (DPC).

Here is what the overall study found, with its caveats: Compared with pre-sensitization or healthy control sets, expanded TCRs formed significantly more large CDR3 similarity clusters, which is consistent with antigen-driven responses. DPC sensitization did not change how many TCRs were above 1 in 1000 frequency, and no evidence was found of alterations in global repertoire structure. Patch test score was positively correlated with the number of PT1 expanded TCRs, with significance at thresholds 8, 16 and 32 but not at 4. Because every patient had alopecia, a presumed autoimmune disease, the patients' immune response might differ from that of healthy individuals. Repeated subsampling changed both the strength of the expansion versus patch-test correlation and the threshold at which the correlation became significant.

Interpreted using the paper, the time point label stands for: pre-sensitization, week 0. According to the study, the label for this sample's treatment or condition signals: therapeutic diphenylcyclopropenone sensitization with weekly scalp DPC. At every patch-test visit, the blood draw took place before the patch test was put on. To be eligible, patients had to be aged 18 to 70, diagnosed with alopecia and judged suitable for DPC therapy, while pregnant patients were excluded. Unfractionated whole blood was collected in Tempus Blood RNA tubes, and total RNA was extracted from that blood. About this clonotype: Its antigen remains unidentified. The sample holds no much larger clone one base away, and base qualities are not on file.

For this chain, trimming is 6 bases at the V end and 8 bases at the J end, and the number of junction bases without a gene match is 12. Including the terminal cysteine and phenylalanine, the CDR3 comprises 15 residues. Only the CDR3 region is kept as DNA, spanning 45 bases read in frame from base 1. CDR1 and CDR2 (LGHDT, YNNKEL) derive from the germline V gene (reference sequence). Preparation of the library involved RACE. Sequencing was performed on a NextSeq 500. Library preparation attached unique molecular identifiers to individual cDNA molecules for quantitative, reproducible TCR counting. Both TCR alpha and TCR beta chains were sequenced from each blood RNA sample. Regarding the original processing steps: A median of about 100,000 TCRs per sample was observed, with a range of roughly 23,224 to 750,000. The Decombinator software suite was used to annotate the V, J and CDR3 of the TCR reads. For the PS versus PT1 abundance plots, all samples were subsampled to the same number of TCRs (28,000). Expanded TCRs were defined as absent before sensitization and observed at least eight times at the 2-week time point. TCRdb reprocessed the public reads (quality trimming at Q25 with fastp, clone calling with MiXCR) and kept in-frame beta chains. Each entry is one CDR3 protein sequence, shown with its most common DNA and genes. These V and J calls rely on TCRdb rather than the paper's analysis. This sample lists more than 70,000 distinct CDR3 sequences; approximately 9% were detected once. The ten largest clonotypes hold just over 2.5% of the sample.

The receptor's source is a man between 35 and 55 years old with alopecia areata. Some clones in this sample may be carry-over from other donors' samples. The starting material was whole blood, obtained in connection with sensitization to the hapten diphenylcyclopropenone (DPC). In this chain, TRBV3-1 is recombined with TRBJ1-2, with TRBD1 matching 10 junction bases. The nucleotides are TGTGCCAGCAGTCCACCCCCGGGACAGGGGCGCGGCTACACCTTC. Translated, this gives CASSPPPGQGRGYTF.